Listed below are T cell receptor beta chains from one sample, sequenced in a study of control samples from healthy donors and cancer patients. Assay: immunoSEQ multiplex PCR; the TCRdb copy retains only in-frame clones and omits some. The sample carries around 64,000 clones, around nine tenths recorded once. Source material: PBMCs. The receptors derive from a man aged 60 to 69 with colorectal cancer. The CDR3 runs from the conserved cysteine through the conserved F or W. The order of the fields is D gene, V gene, clone size, J gene, CDR3 protein, CDR3 DNA. A D gene is named only where the DNA matches it firmly. Rows may omit the clone size; those that give it use once, few, many or a size class.

.	TRBV5-1	.	TRBJ2-5	CASSPHSHETQYF	TGCGCCAGCAGCCCCCATTCCCATGAGACCCAGTACTTC
.	TRBV7-2	.	TRBJ1-2	CASSKYGVYGYTF	TGTGCCAGCAGTAAATACGGGGTCTATGGCTACACCTTC
.	TRBV15	.	TRBJ1-5	CATSRSSGSIQPQHF	TGTGCCACCAGCCGGTCCTCAGGGTCAATCCAGCCCCAGCATTTT
TRBD1	TRBV10-1	few	TRBJ1-2	CASSADRGRVYGYTF	TGCGCCAGCAGTGCTGACAGGGGCCGCGTCTATGGCTACACCTTC
.	TRBV19	.	TRBJ2-5	CASSFSGVQETQYF	TGTGCCAGTAGTTTCTCAGGGGTACAAGAGACCCAGTACTTC
.	TRBV1	.	TRBJ2-5	CTSDSGGDQETQYF	TGCACCAGCGATAGCGGGGGGGACCAAGAGACCCAGTACTTC
.	TRBV28	once	TRBJ2-7	CASSNPPGTSDGYEQYF	TGTGCCAGCAGCAACCCCCCCGGGACCTCAGACGGCTACGAGCAGTACTTC
.	TRBV7-3	.	TRBJ2-2	CASSLTFRGRTGELFF	TGTGCCAGCAGCTTAACGTTTCGGGGTAGGACCGGGGAGCTGTTTTTT
.	TRBV11-2	.	TRBJ1-2	CASSYVGAKTYGYTF	TGTGCCAGCAGCTACGTGGGGGCGAAGACATATGGCTACACCTTC
.	TRBV28	.	TRBJ2-1	CASSFEGQQFF	TGTGCCAGCAGTTTTGAGGGCCAGCAGTTCTTC
.	TRBV29-1	.	TRBJ1-4	CSVVTVNEKLFF	TGCAGCGTTGTCACAGTTAATGAAAAACTGTTTTTT
TRBD1	TRBV2	once	TRBJ1-4	CAIRTGQREKLFF	TGTGCCATCAGGACAGGCCAGAGGGAAAAACTGTTTTTT
.	TRBV19	.	TRBJ1-5	CASSIDRSSNQPQHF	TGTGCCAGTAGTATAGATCGGAGTAGTAATCAGCCCCAGCATTTT
TRBD2	TRBV7-9	once	TRBJ2-1	CASSEASGHNEQFF	TGTGCCAGCAGCGAAGCTAGCGGCCACAATGAGCAGTTCTTC
TRBD1	TRBV28	few	TRBJ1-6	CASSYRGADSPLHF	TGTGCCAGCAGTTACAGGGGGGCAGATTCACCCCTCCACTTT
.	TRBV6-5	.	TRBJ1-4	CASRAPGEKLFF	TGTGCCAGCAGAGCCCCGGGGGAAAAACTGTTTTTT
.	TRBV9	.	TRBJ1-1	CASRRLREAFF	TGTGCCAGCAGGCGTCTACGTGAAGCTTTCTTT
TRBD1	TRBV5-1	.	TRBJ1-6	CASSLWDSDNSPLHF	TGCGCCAGCAGCTTGTGGGACAGCGATAATTCACCCCTCCACTTT
.	TRBV6-1	.	TRBJ1-5	CASSEVRPQHF	TGTGCCAGCAGTGAGGTCCGACCCCAGCATTTT
TRBD2	TRBV4-2	.	TRBJ2-7	CASSHSLAGGSYEQYF	TGTGCCAGCAGCCACTCACTAGCGGGGGGGTCCTACGAGCAGTACTTC
TRBD2	TRBV7-9	.	TRBJ2-1	CASSDTSGGDEQFF	TGTGCCAGCAGCGATACTAGCGGGGGTGATGAGCAGTTCTTC
.	TRBV7-2	few	TRBJ1-2	CATKGRAEGYTF	TGTGCCACCAAGGGGAGGGCAGAGGGCTACACCTTC
.	TRBV7-2	.	TRBJ1-5	CASSLEAFNQPQHF	TGTGCCAGCAGCTTAGAGGCATTCAATCAGCCCCAGCATTTT
.	TRBV6-5	.	TRBJ2-7	CASSYMGQQYF	TGTGCCAGCAGTTATATGGGGCAGCAGTACTTC